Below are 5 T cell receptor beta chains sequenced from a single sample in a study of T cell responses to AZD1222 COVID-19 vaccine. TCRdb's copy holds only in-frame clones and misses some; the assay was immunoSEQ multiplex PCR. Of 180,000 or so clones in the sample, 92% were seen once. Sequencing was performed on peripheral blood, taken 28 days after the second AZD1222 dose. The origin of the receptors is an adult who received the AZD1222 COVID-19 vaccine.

In DNA form, the CDR3 reads TGCAGCGCTCAGGGTGGGGATGGCTATGGCTACACCTTC. It specifies CSAQGGDGYGYTF. The V call is TRBV29-1, the J call TRBJ1-2; D is possibly TRBD1 (5 bases). CDR3 length: 13 amino acids. The germline CDR1 and CDR2 sequences are SQVTM and ANQGSEA. Between the trimmed V and J ends, which lost 7 bases and 4 bases, there was a span of 16 bases.

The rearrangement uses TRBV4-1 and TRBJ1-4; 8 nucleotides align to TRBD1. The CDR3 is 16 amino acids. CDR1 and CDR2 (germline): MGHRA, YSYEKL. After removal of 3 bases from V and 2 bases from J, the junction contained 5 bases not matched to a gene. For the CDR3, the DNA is TGCGCCAGCAGCCATATAGACAGGGGTACTAATGAAAAACTGTTTTTT. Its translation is CASSHIDRGTNEKLFF.

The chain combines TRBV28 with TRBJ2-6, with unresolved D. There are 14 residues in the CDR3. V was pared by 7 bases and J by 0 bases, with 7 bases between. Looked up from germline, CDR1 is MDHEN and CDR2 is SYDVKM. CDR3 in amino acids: CASNRLSGANVLTF. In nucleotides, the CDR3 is TGTGCCAGCAATAGACTCTCTGGGGCCAACGTCCTGACTTTC.

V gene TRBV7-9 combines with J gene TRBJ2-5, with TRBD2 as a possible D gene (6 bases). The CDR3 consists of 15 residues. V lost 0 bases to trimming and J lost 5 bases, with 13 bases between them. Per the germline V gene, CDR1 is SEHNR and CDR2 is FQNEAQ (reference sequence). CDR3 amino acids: CASSLASSGAETQYF. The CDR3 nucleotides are TGTGCCAGCAGCTTAGCTAGTAGCGGCGCCGAGACCCAGTACTTC.

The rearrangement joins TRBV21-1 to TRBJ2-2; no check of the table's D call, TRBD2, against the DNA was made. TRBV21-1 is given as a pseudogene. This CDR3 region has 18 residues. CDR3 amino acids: CASSSGVAGGPNTGELFF. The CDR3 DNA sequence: TGTGCCAGCAGCTCCGGGGTAGCGGGAGGACCTAACACCGGGGAGCTGTTTTTT.